This T cell receptor beta chain stems from a study of identical twins. Study observations and caveats: Those out-of-frame alpha sequences shared by twins showed an excess of low generation probability. Cord blood beta clonotypes that were abundant carried fewer insertions, and memory repertoires showed no such trend.

Germline-derived CDR1 and CDR2 are SGHRS and YFSETQ. This CDR3 contains 16 residues. V lost 0 bases and J lost 2; bases outside the gene matches: 4. TCRdb ran MiXCR on the 5' RACE reads and lists one entry per CDR3 protein. The sample yields about 920,000 distinct CDR3 sequences, approximately 13% seen once. Comments on this clonotype: The antigen remains undetermined.

The data also belong to a second study, concerning yellow fever vaccine responses in identical twins.

Input material: PBMCs. The sequence was collected from a woman aged 18-29 years in good health. This chain connects TRBV5-1 to TRBJ2-3; TRBD1 matches 9 bases. CDR3 sequence reads: CASSLVGTGNTDTQYF. DNA for the CDR3: TGCGCCAGCAGCTTGGTCGGGACAGGGAACACAGATACGCAGTATTTT.